Presented here are 18 T cell receptor beta chains from one specimen sequenced in a study of identifying expanded T cells in peripheral blood. Here immunoSEQ multiplex PCR was the method, and the copy in TCRdb shows in-frame clones only, minus some. The repertoire holds about 94,000 clones, with nearly 90% as singletons. Input material: blood. These receptors were obtained from a person aged 18 to 70 in good health.

This clone was counted a single time. The chain links TRBV6-6 to TRBJ1-3; 8 bases are shared with TRBD1. The ends lost 2 bases at V and 2 bases at J; junction bases unmatched: 2. The germline gives CDR1 MNHNY, CDR2 SVGAGI (reference sequence). The CDR3 contains 15 residues. CDR3 sequence: CASSYGGQAGNTIYF. The CDR3 DNA reads as TGTGCCAGCAGTTACGGGGGACAGGCTGGAAACACCATATATTTT.

The chain couples TRBV19 to TRBJ2-3; D unclear. The CDR3 extends over 15 amino acids. Trimming shortened V by 6 bases and J by 0 bases, and 13 bases separated the two germline ends. Germline CDR1 and CDR2: LNHDA and SQIVND (reference sequence). CDR3 region: CASRPSVVSTDTQYF. The CDR3 coding sequence is TGTGCCAGTAGGCCGTCGGTTGTAAGCACAGATACGCAGTATTTT.

V is TRBV7-9 and J is TRBJ1-1, with D maybe TRBD1 (5 bases). Germline loops: CDR1 SEHNR, CDR2 FQNEAQ (reference sequence). Trimming cost V 3 bases and J 4 bases, with 15 bases left between them. This CDR3 comprises 15 residues. CDR3 amino acids: CASSLPQDEGTEAFF. As DNA, the CDR3 is TGTGCCAGCAGCTTGCCACAGGACGAAGGCACTGAAGCTTTCTTT.

The genes are TRBV25-1 and TRBJ2-1, with 9 positions matching TRBD2. The V gene's germline CDR1 is MGHDK and CDR2 SYGVNS. Trimming cost V 4 bases and J 5 bases; bases outside gene matches: 6. CDR3 length: 15 residues. The CDR3 sequence: CASSGRTSADNEQFF. The CDR3, as DNA: TGTGCCAGCAGTGGGCGGACTAGCGCCGACAATGAGCAGTTCTTC.

V and J are TRBV7-3 and TRBJ2-1, with 7 nucleotides matching TRBD1. The CDR3 covers 14 residues. With V trimmed by 5 bases and J by 6 bases, 7 bases remained unmatched. CDR1 and CDR2 (germline): SGHTA, FQGTGA. CDR3 loop: CASSTGQVLNEQFF. The CDR3 nucleotides read TGTGCCAGCAGCACCGGACAGGTCCTCAATGAGCAGTTCTTC.

The rearrangement joins TRBV5-4 to TRBJ2-5; possible D gene TRBD2, 6 bases. CDR1 and CDR2 (germline): SGHNT, YYREEE (reference sequence). Between the trimmed V and J ends, which lost 3 bases and 1 base, there was a span of 7 bases. The CDR3 has 13 residues. The CDR3 DNA sequence: TGTGCCAGCAGCTACGGGGGCCAAGAGACCCAGTACTTC. Amino acid sequence: CASSYGGQETQYF.

The chain employs TRBV6-1 and TRBJ1-2; D is unclear. Germline-derived CDR1 and CDR2 are MNHNS and SASEGT. This CDR3 spans 14 amino acids. Trimming stripped 2 bases from V and 5 bases from J, with 12 bases between. The CDR3 region is CASSELPETYGYTF. CDR3 nucleotide sequence: TGTGCCAGCAGTGAATTGCCAGAAACTTATGGCTACACCTTC.

CDR3 sequence (DNA): TGTGCCAGTAGTAATAGACAAAACACTGAAGCTTTCTTT. Protein product: CASSNRQNTEAFF. The gene calls are TRBV19 and TRBJ1-1; unclear D gene. CDR3 length equals 13 residues. V was cut by 4 bases and J by 2 bases, with 8 bases left in between. Germline V gene data show CDR1 as LNHDA and CDR2 as SQIVND (reference sequence).

V usage is TRBV14 and J usage is TRBJ1-2; 12 positions match TRBD1. This CDR3 contains 21 residues. J gave up 4 bases and V 6 bases, and 24 bases lay outside the gene matches. Germline CDR1 is SGHDN and CDR2 is FVKESK. CDR3 in amino acids: CASSQTKGQGAPASVGYGYTF. The CDR3 DNA reads TGTGCCAGCAGTCAAACTAAGGGACAGGGGGCACCTGCGTCCGTCGGCTATGGCTACACCTTC.

This sequence joins TRBV2 and TRBJ1-6; D might be TRBD1 (5 bases). In germline, CDR1 is SNHLY, CDR2 FYNNEI. The CDR3 totals 17 residues. Trimming stripped 5 bases from V and 7 bases from J, with 21 bases between. The CDR3 nucleotides read TGTGCCAGCAGTATCGACAGCGCAGATTTGGGCAATTCACCCCTCCACTTT. It codes for CASSIDSADLGNSPLHF.

The V call is TRBV23-1, the J call TRBJ2-7; 7 nucleotides match TRBD1. TRBV23-1 is sorted into the ORF group, with uncertain function. The CDR3 sequence is 21 residues long. V lost 0 bases to trimming and J lost 0 bases; unmatched junction nucleotides: 20. This CDR3 is CASSQSSRGIMDRRSSYEQYF. The CDR3 coding sequence is TGCGCCAGCAGTCAATCGAGTCGAGGGATAATGGACAGGAGGAGCTCCTACGAGCAGTACTTC.

The chain employs TRBV5-1 and TRBJ1-4; the D is unclear. Per the germline V gene, CDR1 is SGHRS and CDR2 is YFSETQ. The CDR3 is 16 amino acids. V dropped 0 bases and J dropped 5 bases, with 14 bases sitting between them. The CDR3 spells CASSLGQVIGNEKLFF. CDR3 DNA: TGCGCCAGCAGCTTGGGTCAGGTGATTGGGAATGAAAAACTGTTTTTT.

The rearrangement uses TRBV9 and TRBJ2-1; D unclear. The CDR3 length is 15 residues. Germline V gene sequence: CDR1 SGDLS, CDR2 YYNGEE. Trimming left V 2 bases short and J 4 bases short, with 13 bases between. The CDR3: CASSVNPGPYNEQFF. For the CDR3, the DNA is TGTGCCAGCAGCGTCAATCCCGGGCCTTACAATGAGCAGTTCTTC.

The chain couples TRBV10-3 to TRBJ1-2; the match to TRBD1 covers 7 bases. With V trimmed by 6 bases and J by 4 bases, 20 bases remained unmatched. This CDR3 region has 18 residues. Germline V gene lookup returns CDR1 ENHRY and CDR2 SYGVKD. The CDR3 protein is CAISSGTDLTELLYGYTF. CDR3 nucleotide sequence: TGTGCCATCAGCTCCGGGACAGACCTGACAGAACTCCTCTATGGCTACACCTTC.

This chain joins TRBV21-1 and TRBJ2-2; TRBD2, the table's D call, was not compared with the DNA. TRBV21-1 is a known pseudogene. The CDR3 is made up of 18 amino acids. The CDR3 DNA reads as TGTGCCAGCAGCAAAGTCGGGGATCGGGGACTGATCACCGGGGAGCTGTTTTTT. Amino acid sequence: CASSKVGDRGLITGELFF.

The chain links TRBV7-8 to TRBJ1-1; D gene uncertain. Looked up from germline, CDR1 is SGHVS and CDR2 is FQNEAQ. The V and J ends lost 5 bases and 1 base respectively, with 11 bases between them. The CDR3 is 14 residues long. The DNA of the CDR3 is TGTGCCAGCAGCCCGACGAGGAGGAACACTGAAGCTTTCTTT. Protein sequence: CASSPTRRNTEAFF.

This rearrangement joins TRBV15 to TRBJ1-5; 9 nucleotides line up with TRBD1. This CDR3 spans 15 amino acids. The V gene's germline CDR1 is LNHNV and CDR2 YYDKDF (reference sequence). V trimming: 4 bases; J trimming: 6 bases; junction bases outside the gene matches: 7. The CDR3 nucleotides are TGTGCCACCAGCACCGGACAGGGGCAGATTCAGCCCCAGCATTTT. Protein product: CATSTGQGQIQPQHF.

The V and J genes are TRBV7-9 and TRBJ2-6, with D perhaps TRBD1 (5 bases). CDR3 size: 15 residues. V was cut by 0 bases and J by 4 bases, with 7 bases left in between. Per the germline V gene, CDR1 is SEHNR and CDR2 is FQNEAQ (reference sequence). The CDR3 protein is CASSLAGEGANVLTF. The CDR3 DNA reads as TGTGCCAGCAGCTTAGCAGGGGAAGGGGCCAACGTCCTGACTTTC.